Following are 15 T cell receptor beta chains from one sample sequenced in a study of T cell repertoires in cytomegalovirus infection. Their antigens remain unidentified. From the reads, TCRdb called clonotypes with MiXCR, one entry per CDR3 protein. The sample has hundreds of thousands of distinct CDR3 sequences, roughly 43% seen once; the top ten hold about 39%. The specimen was cultured PBMCs, collected from culture after CMV antigen stimulation. The receptors derive from a human donor in good health (CMV status not recorded). Some clones in this sample may be carry-over from other donors' samples.

The J gene is TRBJ2-7, the V gene TRBV14, with D perhaps matching TRBD1 (5 bases). Per germline, CDR1 SGHDN and CDR2 FVKESK. Between the trimmed V and J ends, which lost 2 bases and 2 bases, there was a span of 10 bases. The length of the CDR3 is 14 residues. The CDR3 sequence is CASSQRGRAYEQYF. The DNA for the CDR3 is TGTGCCAGCAGCCAAAGGGGCAGGGCCTACGAGCAGTACTTC.

The rearrangement joins TRBV11-2 to TRBJ2-2, with 7 nucleotides matching TRBD1. This CDR3 has 16 residues. J lost 3 bases, V lost 5 bases, and 9 bases had no gene match. Germline loops: CDR1 SGHAT, CDR2 FQNNGV. This chain's CDR3 is CASSTEGQNYTGELFF. The CDR3 DNA reads TGTGCCAGCAGCACAGAGGGACAGAACTACACCGGGGAGCTGTTTTTT.

The chain employs TRBV20-1 and TRBJ2-7, with TRBD1 identical over 11 bases. The CDR3 has 15 residues. From germline, CDR1 is DFQATT and CDR2 SNEGSKA (reference sequence). V lost 3 bases, J lost 4 bases, and 8 bases stayed unmatched. The CDR3 bases are TGCAGTGCTAGCACAGGGACAGGGGGTAATTACGAGCAGTACTTC. Translation: CSASTGTGGNYEQYF.

This clonotype appeared a few times. The rearrangement joins TRBV7-2 to TRBJ2-7; 8 positions agree with TRBD1. Germline values: CDR1 SGHTA, CDR2 FQGNSA. The junction had 2 bases not matched to a gene; V was cut back by 0 bases and J by 1 base. The length of the CDR3 is 15 residues. CDR3 residues: CASSLAGQGSYEQYF. The CDR3 DNA is TGTGCCAGCAGCTTAGCAGGACAGGGTTCCTACGAGCAGTACTTC.

The chain couples TRBV6-1 to TRBJ2-7; 12 bases line up with TRBD2. This CDR3 has 17 amino acids. V gave up 4 bases and J gave up 2 bases; unmatched junction bases: 9. The germline V gene has CDR1 MNHNS and CDR2 SASEGT. The CDR3 is CASSGGRLAGVTYEQYF. DNA of the CDR3: TGTGCCAGCAGTGGGGGGAGACTAGCGGGAGTCACCTACGAGCAGTACTTC.

CDR3 sequence reads: CASRLAGSNEQYF. CDR3 nucleotides: TGTGCCAGCCGACTAGCGGGGTCAAACGAGCAGTACTTC. This sequence joins TRBV12-3 or TRBV12-4 and TRBJ2-7; 11 bases align to TRBD2. The trim removed 8 bases at V and 5 bases at J, leaving 5 bases unmatched. This CDR3 has 13 residues.

This CDR3 reads CASSLVSGVNEQYF. The CDR3 DNA sequence: TGTGCCAGCAGCTTAGTATCTGGGGTCAACGAGCAGTACTTC. The chain combines TRBV7-2 with TRBJ2-7, with no clear D. The CDR3 consists of 14 residues. V was trimmed by 1 base and J by 5 bases, leaving 12 bases between them. Germline assignment: CDR1 SGHTA and CDR2 FQGNSA.

This clonotype occurred a few times. V is TRBV7-2 and J is TRBJ2-7, with 9 bases matching TRBD2. The CDR3 loop spans 13 amino acids. The V segment lost 3 bases and the J segment 4 bases; nucleotides outside the gene matches: 1. Per the germline V gene, CDR1 is SGHTA and CDR2 is FQGNSA. The CDR3 loop is CASSFLAGYEQYF. The CDR3 DNA follows: TGTGCCAGCAGCTTCCTAGCGGGATACGAGCAGTACTTC.

This chain connects TRBV6-8 to TRBJ2-7, with TRBD2 identical over 7 bases. Germline CDR1 is MNHGY and CDR2 is SAAAGT. V was clipped by 6 bases and J by 6 bases; unmatched bases: 8. This CDR3 spans 13 amino acids. The CDR3, as DNA: TGTGCCAGCAGACTAGCGCCCGAGGGCGAGCAGTACTTC. It translates to CASRLAPEGEQYF.

This clonotype was counted a single time. This chain links TRBV19 with TRBJ1-1, with D perhaps TRBD1 (6 bases). The CDR3 consists of 15 residues. Trimming pared 5 bases from V and 7 bases from J, leaving 20 bases between. Germline CDR1 LNHDA, CDR2 SQIVND (reference sequence). The CDR3 bases are TGTGCCAGTAGTGACCGGGGGCGATCGGTTGGTGAAGCTTTCTTT. Its protein is CASSDRGRSVGEAFF.

This clonotype was observed once. The chain employs TRBV7-2 and TRBJ1-1; unclear D gene. V was shortened by 4 bases and J by 6 bases, with 15 bases between the two germline ends. CDR1 SGHTA and CDR2 FQGNSA come from the germline V gene. The CDR3 is 14 amino acids. In DNA, the CDR3 is TGTGCCAGCAGCTCCTTCCTCATCGGGGCTGAAGCTTTCTTT. This sequence encodes CASSSFLIGAEAFF.

V is TRBV7-8 and J is TRBJ1-2; D may be TRBD1 (6 bases). The germline CDR1 and CDR2 sequences are SGHVS and FQNEAQ. The CDR3 consists of 14 residues. Trimming left V 1 base short and J 8 bases short, with 14 bases between. The CDR3 nucleotides are TGTGCCAGCAGCTTAGGGGGGGCTAGAAGGGGCTACACCTTC. This sequence encodes CASSLGGARRGYTF.

The gene calls are TRBV4-1 and TRBJ1-1; D is undetermined. CDR3 size: 14 residues. Germline CDR1 and CDR2: MGHRA and YSYEKL. V shed 3 bases and J shed 3 bases, with 11 bases lying between them. CDR3 protein: CASSHAVWDTEAFF. In DNA form, the CDR3 reads TGCGCCAGCAGCCATGCCGTATGGGACACTGAAGCTTTCTTT.

This chain joins TRBV11-2 and TRBJ2-7; no clear D gene. The CDR3 spans 15 residues. V lost 1 base, J lost 2 bases, and 12 bases lay in between. The V gene's germline CDR1 is SGHAT and CDR2 FQNNGV. Written as DNA, the CDR3 is TGTGCCAGCAGCTTAGTAGGTGCCCCCACCTACGAGCAGTACTTC. This encodes CASSLVGAPTYEQYF. Full variable domain (outside the CDR3, taken from reference TRBV11-2 and TRBJ2-7): EAGVAQSPRYKIIEKRQSVAFWCNPISGHATLYWYQQILGQGPKLLIQFQNNGVVDDSQLPKDRFSAERLKGVDSTLKIQPAKLEDSAVYLCASSLVGAPTYEQYFGPGTRLTVT.

This chain links TRBV7-2 with TRBJ1-3; tentative D call: TRBD1 (5 bases). The V end lost 7 bases, the J end lost 3 bases, and 13 bases lay between the germline ends. Per germline, CDR1 SGHTA and CDR2 FQGNSA. CDR3 length equals 14 residues. The CDR3 bases are TGTGCCAGCAAACAGGCAGGCGGTGGAAACACCATATATTTT. Translating it yields CASKQAGGGNTIYF. Using reference TRBV7-2 and TRBJ1-3 for the parts outside the CDR3, the full variable domain is GAGVSQSPSNKVTEKGKDVELRCDPISGHTALYWYRQSLGQGLEFLIYFQGNSAPDKSGLPSDRFSAERTGGSVSTLTIQRTQQEDSAVYLCASKQAGGGNTIYFGEGSWLTVV.